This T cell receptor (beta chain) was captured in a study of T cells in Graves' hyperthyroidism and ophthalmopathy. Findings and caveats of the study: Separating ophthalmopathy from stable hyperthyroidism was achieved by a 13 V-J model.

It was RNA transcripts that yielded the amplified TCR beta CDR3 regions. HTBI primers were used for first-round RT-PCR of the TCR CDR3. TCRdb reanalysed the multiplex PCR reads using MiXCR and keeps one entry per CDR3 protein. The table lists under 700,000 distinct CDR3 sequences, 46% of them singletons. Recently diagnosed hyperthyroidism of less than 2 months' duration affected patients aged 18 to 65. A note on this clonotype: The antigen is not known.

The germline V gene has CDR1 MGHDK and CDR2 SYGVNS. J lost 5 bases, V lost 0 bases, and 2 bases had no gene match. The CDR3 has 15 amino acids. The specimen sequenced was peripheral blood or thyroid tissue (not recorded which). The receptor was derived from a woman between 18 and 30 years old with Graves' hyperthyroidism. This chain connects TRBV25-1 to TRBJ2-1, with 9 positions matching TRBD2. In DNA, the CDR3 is TGTGCCAGCAGTGAATACAAGCGGGAGGACAATGAGCAGTTCTTC. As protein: CASSEYKREDNEQFF.